This TCR beta chain emerged from a study of blood T cell repertoires in COVID-19. Profiled with immunoSEQ multiplex PCR; TCRdb holds only in-frame clones, not every one. The data contain some 220,000 clones, about 81% of them singletons. The CDR3 is 18 residues long. With 2 bases removed from V and 0 bases from J, the gap between germline ends came to 14 bases. Germline-derived CDR1 and CDR2 are SGHTA and FQGNSA. This clone was counted only a few times. This TCR was sampled from a woman aged 70 to 79 with COVID-19, enrolled during active disease. This rearrangement joins TRBV7-2 to TRBJ1-6; tentative D call: TRBD1 (6 bases). Sequenced sample: peripheral blood. The CDR3 sequence: CASSLRFRGSSYNSPLHF. CDR3 in DNA: TGTGCCAGCAGCTTACGGTTCAGGGGCAGCTCCTATAATTCACCCCTCCACTTT.